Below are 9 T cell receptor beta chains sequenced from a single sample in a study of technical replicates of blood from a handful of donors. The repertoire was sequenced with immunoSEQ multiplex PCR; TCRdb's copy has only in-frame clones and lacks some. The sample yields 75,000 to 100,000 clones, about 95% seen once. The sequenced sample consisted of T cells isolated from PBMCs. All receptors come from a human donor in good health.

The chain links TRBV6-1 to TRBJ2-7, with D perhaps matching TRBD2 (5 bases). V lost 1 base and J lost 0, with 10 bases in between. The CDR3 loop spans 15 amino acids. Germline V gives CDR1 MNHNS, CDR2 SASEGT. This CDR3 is CASSEERTYSYEQYF. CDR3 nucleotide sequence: TGTGCCAGCAGTGAAGAAAGGACTTACTCCTACGAGCAGTACTTC.

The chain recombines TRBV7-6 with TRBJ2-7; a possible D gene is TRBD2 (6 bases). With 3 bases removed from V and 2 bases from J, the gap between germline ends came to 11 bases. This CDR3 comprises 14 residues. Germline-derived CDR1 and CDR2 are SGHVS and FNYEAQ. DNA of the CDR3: TGTGCCAGCAGCTTGGGACTGGGACCCTACGAGCAGTACTTC. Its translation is CASSLGLGPYEQYF.

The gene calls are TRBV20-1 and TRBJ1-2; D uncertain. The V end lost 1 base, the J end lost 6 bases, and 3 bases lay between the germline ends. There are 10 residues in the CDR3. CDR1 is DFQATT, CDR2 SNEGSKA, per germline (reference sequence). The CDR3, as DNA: TGCAGTGCTAGAGCAGATGGCTACACCTTC. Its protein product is CSARADGYTF.

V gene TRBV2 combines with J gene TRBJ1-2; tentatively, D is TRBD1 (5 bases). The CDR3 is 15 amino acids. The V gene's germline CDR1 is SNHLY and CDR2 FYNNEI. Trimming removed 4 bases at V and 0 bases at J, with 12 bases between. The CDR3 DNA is TGTGCCAGCAGTGGAGAAGGGGCAACTAACTATGGCTACACCTTC. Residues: CASSGEGATNYGYTF.

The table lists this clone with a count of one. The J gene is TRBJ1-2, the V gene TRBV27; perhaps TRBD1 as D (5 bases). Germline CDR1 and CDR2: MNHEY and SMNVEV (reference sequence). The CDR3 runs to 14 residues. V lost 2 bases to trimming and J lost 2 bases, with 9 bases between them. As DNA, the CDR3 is TGTGCCAGCAGTTTAGGGCGGGGCAACTATGGCTACACCTTC. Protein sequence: CASSLGRGNYGYTF.

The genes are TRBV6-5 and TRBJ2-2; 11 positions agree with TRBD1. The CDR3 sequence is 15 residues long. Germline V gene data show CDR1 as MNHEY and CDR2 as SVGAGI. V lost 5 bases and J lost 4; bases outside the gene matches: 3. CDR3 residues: CASSRGQGGTGELFF. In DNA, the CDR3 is TGTGCCAGCAGTCGGGGACAGGGGGGCACCGGGGAGCTGTTTTTT.

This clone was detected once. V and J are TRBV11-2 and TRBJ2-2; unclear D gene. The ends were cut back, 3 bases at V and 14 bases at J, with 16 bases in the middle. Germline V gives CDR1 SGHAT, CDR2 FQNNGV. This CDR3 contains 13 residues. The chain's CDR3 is CASSLSRQAPLFF. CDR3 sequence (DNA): TGTGCCAGCAGCTTGAGCCGGCAGGCGCCCCTGTTTTTT.

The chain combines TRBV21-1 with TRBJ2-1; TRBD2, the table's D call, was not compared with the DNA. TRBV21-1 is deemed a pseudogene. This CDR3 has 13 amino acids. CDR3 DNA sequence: TGTGCCAGCAGCAAAGGTCACGGGGGACGGCAGTTCTTC. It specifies CASSKGHGGRQFF.

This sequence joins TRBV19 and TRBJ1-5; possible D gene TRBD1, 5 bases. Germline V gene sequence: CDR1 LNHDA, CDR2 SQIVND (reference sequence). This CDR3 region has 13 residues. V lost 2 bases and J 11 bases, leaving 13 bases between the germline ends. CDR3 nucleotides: TGTGCCAGTAGTATAAGCGCAGGGAAAGCCCAGCATTTT. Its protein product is CASSISAGKAQHF.